A single sample gave rise to the 29 T cell receptor beta chains below, sequenced in a study of blood T cell repertoires in COVID-19. Sequencing used immunoSEQ multiplex PCR; TCRdb keeps in-frame clones, though not all of them. The table lists 200,000 to 250,000 clones, 82% of them singletons. Sequencing used peripheral blood. These receptors were obtained from a woman of 80 years or more with COVID-19, enrolled during active disease.

This clone was counted a few times. This chain joins TRBV27 and TRBJ2-5; TRBD1 might be the D (5 bases). Germline CDR1 is MNHEY and CDR2 is SMNVEV (reference sequence). The V end was cut by 2 bases, the J end by 4 bases, with 5 bases between. This CDR3 region has 12 residues. Written as DNA, the CDR3 is TGTGCCAGCAGTTTAAGGGGAGAGACCCAGTACTTC. As protein: CASSLRGETQYF.

The rearrangement uses TRBV7-2 and TRBJ2-3; 9 nucleotides align to TRBD2. V was pared by 5 bases and J by 4 bases, with 10 bases of the junction left unmatched. Germline CDR1 and CDR2: SGHTA and FQGNSA. The CDR3 length is 16 residues. The CDR3 sequence is CASSLLREGGSDTQYF. The CDR3, as DNA: TGTGCCAGCAGCCTATTGCGGGAGGGAGGGTCAGATACGCAGTATTTT. Full variable domain (remainder filled in from reference TRBV7-2 and TRBJ2-3): GAGVSQSPSNKVTEKGKDVELRCDPISGHTALYWYRQSLGQGLEFLIYFQGNSAPDKSGLPSDRFSAERTGGSVSTLTIQRTQQEDSAVYLCASSLLREGGSDTQYFGPGTRLTVL.

The genes are TRBV19 and TRBJ1-2; 10 bases agree with TRBD1. Germline V gives CDR1 LNHDA, CDR2 SQIVND (reference sequence). The CDR3 has 16 residues. With 7 bases clipped from V and 1 base from J, the junction kept 9 bases outside the gene matches. CDR3 residues: CASTPGQGGFNYGYTF. The CDR3 DNA reads as TGTGCCAGTACCCCAGGACAGGGGGGTTTTAACTATGGCTACACCTTC.

This clone occurred once. The V call is TRBV5-1, the J call TRBJ1-6; maybe TRBD1 (5 bases). This CDR3 spans 15 amino acids. V dropped 4 bases and J dropped 9 bases, with 17 bases sitting between them. Germline values: CDR1 SGHRS, CDR2 YFSETQ. The CDR3 sequence is CASSPLAGGGSPLHF. CDR3 sequence (DNA): TGCGCCAGCAGCCCCCTCGCGGGGGGTGGTTCACCCCTCCACTTT.

The V call is TRBV30, the J call TRBJ2-1; TRBD1 matches at 8 bases. The CDR3 is 14 amino acids. Germline CDR1 and CDR2: GTSNPN and SVGIG (reference sequence). V was clipped by 0 bases and J by 7 bases; unmatched bases: 5. The CDR3 bases are TGTGCCTGGAGTGTCGACAGGGGTACAAATGAGCAGTTCTTC. Translating it yields CAWSVDRGTNEQFF.

This clone came up once. The V gene is TRBV7-8, the J gene TRBJ2-7; TRBD2 agrees at 8 bases. Germline V gives CDR1 SGHVS, CDR2 FQNEAQ. The V gene end was trimmed by 4 bases and the J gene end by 4 bases; junction bases not matched to a gene: 9. The CDR3 consists of 15 residues. This chain's CDR3 is CASSWTSGGPYEQYF. The CDR3 DNA is TGTGCCAGCAGCTGGACCAGCGGGGGACCATACGAGCAGTACTTC.

This chain connects TRBV14 to TRBJ2-4, with D perhaps matching TRBD1 (7 bases). Looked up from germline, CDR1 is SGHDN and CDR2 is FVKESK. This CDR3 region has 14 residues. Trimming pared 1 base from V and 9 bases from J, leaving 13 bases between. The CDR3 sequence is CASSQAQGGGIQYF. The CDR3 region has the DNA TGTGCCAGCAGCCAAGCCCAGGGGGGCGGCATTCAGTACTTC.

This rearrangement joins TRBV30 to TRBJ2-2; 8 bases are a match to TRBD1. CDR1 is GTSNPN and CDR2 is SVGIG in the germline V gene (reference sequence). This CDR3 is 13 amino acids long. The trim removed 7 bases at V and 0 bases at J, leaving 1 base unmatched. The CDR3 coding sequence is TGTGCCTTGGACAGGGCGAACACCGGGGAGCTGTTTTTT. It encodes CALDRANTGELFF. Drawing the rest from reference TRBV30 and TRBJ2-2, the complete variable domain is SQTIHQWPATLVQPVGSPLSLECTVEGTSNPNLYWYRQAAGRGLQLLFYSVGIGQISSEVPQNLSASRPQDRQFILSSKKLLLSDSGFYLCALDRANTGELFFGEGSRLTVL.

The chain links TRBV7-9 to TRBJ2-3; D perhaps matches TRBD2 (5 bases). CDR1 is SEHNR, CDR2 FQNEAQ, per germline (reference sequence). Trimming removed 5 bases from V and 5 bases from J, with 14 bases in between. This CDR3 region has 14 residues. The CDR3 protein is CASSPSGGGDTQYF. The CDR3 bases are TGTGCCAGCAGCCCCAGCGGCGGAGGAGATACGCAGTATTTT.

V and J are TRBV19 and TRBJ2-3, with D possibly matching TRBD1 (6 bases). Germline V gene lookup returns CDR1 LNHDA and CDR2 SQIVND (reference sequence). Trimming shortened V by 6 bases and J by 10 bases, and 20 bases separated the two germline ends. The CDR3 covers 14 residues. The CDR3 DNA is TGTGCCAGTAGCGTCAGCAGGGGCCATTGGGCGCAGTATTTT. Residues: CASSVSRGHWAQYF. The whole variable domain, remainder taken from reference TRBV19 and TRBJ2-3, is DGGITQSPKYLFRKEGQNVTLSCEQNLNHDAMYWYRQDPGQGLRLIYYSQIVNDFQKGDIAEGYSVSREKKESFPLTVTSAQKNPTAFYLCASSVSRGHWAQYFGPGTRLTVL.

Only one count was recorded for this clone. V is TRBV19 and J is TRBJ1-3, with D uncertain. In germline, CDR1 is LNHDA, CDR2 SQIVND (reference sequence). The CDR3 sequence is 15 residues long. The ends were cut back, 7 bases at V and 3 bases at J, with 16 bases in the middle. The chain's CDR3 is CASKKSGGYGNTIYF. The CDR3, as DNA: TGTGCCAGTAAAAAATCGGGAGGGTATGGAAACACCATATATTTT.

The V gene is TRBV3-1 (or the pseudogene TRBV3-2), the J gene TRBJ2-3; possibly TRBD2 for D (6 bases). CDR1 and CDR2 from the germline V gene are LGHDT and YNNKEL (reference sequence). The CDR3 runs to 13 residues. Trimming cost V 3 bases and J 8 bases, with 12 bases left between them. The CDR3 reads CASSHQPGGTQYF. The CDR3 DNA reads TGTGCCAGCAGCCATCAACCCGGGGGTACGCAGTATTTT.

This chain connects TRBV12-5 to TRBJ1-5, with a tentative D call TRBD1 (6 bases). This CDR3 region has 14 residues. The germline gives CDR1 LGHNT, CDR2 FRNRAP. With 9 bases removed from V and 1 base from J, the gap between germline ends came to 13 bases. The CDR3 DNA is TGTGCTAGCTTGGACAGTCTCAGCAATCAGCCCCAGCATTTT. Residues: CASLDSLSNQPQHF.

The rearrangement joins TRBV6-5 to TRBJ2-1; 7 nucleotides agree with TRBD2. V lost 10 bases and J lost 1; bases outside the gene matches: 7. The CDR3 length is 14 residues. Germline CDR1 MNHEY, CDR2 SVGAGI. The CDR3 loop is CATLAGGSYNEQFF. CDR3 DNA: TGTGCCACTTTAGCGGGTGGTTCCTACAATGAGCAGTTCTTC.

V is TRBV30 and J is TRBJ1-1, with a tentative D call TRBD1 (6 bases). Germline V gene lookup returns CDR1 GTSNPN and CDR2 SVGIG (reference sequence). This CDR3 has 11 amino acids. Trimming shortened V by 1 base and J by 8 bases, and 8 bases separated the two germline ends. The CDR3, as DNA: TGTGCCTGGAGTGCCAGGGGCGAAGCTTTCTTT. It translates to CAWSARGEAFF.

CDR3 sequence: CASSARQGSNEQFF. CDR3 DNA: TGTGCCAGCAGTGCCAGACAGGGTTCGAATGAGCAGTTCTTC. The chain combines TRBV2 with TRBJ2-1, with 7 bases identical to TRBD1. The germline gives CDR1 SNHLY, CDR2 FYNNEI. The CDR3 is made up of 14 amino acids. The junction had 7 bases not matched to a gene; V was cut back by 4 bases and J by 7 bases.

The J gene is TRBJ2-1, the V gene TRBV19; D is ambiguous. V was clipped by 5 bases and J by 2 bases, with 7 bases between them. CDR1 LNHDA and CDR2 SQIVND come from the germline V gene (reference sequence). The CDR3 length is 13 residues. The CDR3 sequence is CASSLGAYNEQFF. The CDR3 DNA follows: TGTGCCAGTAGTTTGGGCGCCTACAATGAGCAGTTCTTC.

The chain has TRBV19 and TRBJ1-1; TRBD1 aligns across 8 bases. Germline V gives CDR1 LNHDA, CDR2 SQIVND (reference sequence). V was clipped by 5 bases and J by 1 base; unmatched bases: 9. This CDR3 has 16 residues. This CDR3 is CASSARTGGPNTEAFF. CDR3 DNA sequence: TGTGCCAGTAGTGCCCGCACAGGGGGACCGAACACTGAAGCTTTCTTT.

The chain recombines TRBV6-1 with TRBJ1-1, with TRBD1 identical over 7 bases. The germline CDR1 and CDR2 sequences are MNHNS and SASEGT. The CDR3 extends over 14 amino acids. V was clipped by 3 bases and J by 1 base; unmatched bases: 2. The CDR3 nucleotides read TGTGCCAGCAGTGATCAGGGGGGGAACACTGAAGCTTTCTTT. Translating gives CASSDQGGNTEAFF.

The chain joins TRBV15 to TRBJ2-3, with TRBD1 matching 7 bases. Trimming at V came to 4 bases and at J to 3 bases, leaving 7 bases not matched to a gene. Per germline, CDR1 LNHNV and CDR2 YYDKDF (reference sequence). The CDR3 contains 15 residues. The chain's CDR3 is CATSKGTERTDTQYF. The CDR3 nucleotides read TGTGCCACCAGCAAAGGGACAGAGAGGACAGATACGCAGTATTTT.

The chain carries TRBV3-1 (or the pseudogene TRBV3-2) and TRBJ2-1, with D perhaps matching TRBD2 (6 bases). Germline V gene lookup returns CDR1 LGHDT and CDR2 YNNKEL (reference sequence). The CDR3 sequence is 17 residues long. V was trimmed by 4 bases and J by 0 bases, leaving 16 bases between them. CDR3 amino acids: CASSPRGGVGSYNEQFF. The CDR3 nucleotides read TGTGCCAGCAGCCCCCGAGGAGGGGTGGGCTCCTACAATGAGCAGTTCTTC.

This clone was seen just once. The chain joins TRBV5-1 to TRBJ2-3; possible D gene TRBD1, 6 bases. This CDR3 spans 15 amino acids. Germline CDR1 and CDR2: SGHRS and YFSETQ. V lost 4 bases to trimming and J lost 2 bases, with 14 bases between them. CDR3 region: CASSLEWTDTDTQYF. DNA for the CDR3: TGCGCCAGCAGCCTTGAGTGGACAGACACAGATACGCAGTATTTT.

V and J are TRBV7-9 and TRBJ2-1; TRBD1 agrees at 10 bases. The CDR3 totals 13 residues. Trimming at V came to 11 bases and at J to 7 bases, leaving 8 bases not matched to a gene. The V gene's germline CDR1 is SEHNR and CDR2 FQNEAQ (reference sequence). DNA for the CDR3: TGTGCCGCGAGGACAGGGGGGAGTAATGAGCAGTTCTTC. Residues: CAARTGGSNEQFF.

V is TRBV7-3 and J is TRBJ2-1; D not certain. CDR1 SGHTA and CDR2 FQGTGA come from the germline V gene. CDR3 length: 13 residues. Trimming removed 4 bases from V and 10 bases from J, with 14 bases in between. The CDR3 here is CASSSYLSEEQFF. The CDR3 DNA is TGTGCCAGCAGCTCCTACTTATCGGAGGAGCAGTTCTTC.

The rearrangement uses TRBV4-1 and TRBJ1-2; TRBD1 matches 7 bases. CDR1 is MGHRA, CDR2 YSYEKL, per germline. The CDR3 length is 15 residues. Unmatched junction bases numbered 7, after V lost 4 bases and J lost 2 bases. The CDR3 reads CASSPRQGINYGYTF. The DNA of the CDR3 is TGCGCCAGCAGCCCGCGACAGGGTATCAACTATGGCTACACCTTC.

The count of this clone is one. The J gene is TRBJ1-2, the V gene TRBV7-3; the match to TRBD1 covers 7 bases. CDR1 SGHTA and CDR2 FQGTGA come from the germline V gene. This CDR3 is built from 13 residues. The ends lost 5 bases at V and 2 bases at J; junction bases unmatched: 2. The CDR3, as DNA: TGTGCCAGCAGCCCGGGACAGAACTATGGCTACACCTTC. It is translated as CASSPGQNYGYTF.

About this clone itself: Distinct nucleotide sequences in the sample also encode this CDR3. The genes are TRBV9 and TRBJ2-5; 10 bases fit TRBD2. The CDR3 has 17 amino acids. V lost 0 bases and J lost 2; bases outside the gene matches: 7. CDR1 SGDLS and CDR2 YYNGEE come from the germline V gene. DNA of the CDR3: TGTGCCAGCAGCGTAGGAAGTAGCGGGGGGCTACAAGAGACCCAGTACTTC. It encodes CASSVGSSGGLQETQYF. The variable domain in full, completed from reference TRBV9 and TRBJ2-5, reads DSGVTQTPKHLITATGQRVTLRCSPRSGDLSVYWYQQSLDQGLQFLIQYYNGEERAKGNILERFSAQQFPDLHSELNLSSLELGDSALYFCASSVGSSGGLQETQYFGPGTRLLVL.

The count of this clone is one. The J gene is TRBJ2-2, the V gene TRBV11-3; D is unclear. From germline, CDR1 is SGHNT and CDR2 YENEEA. V lost 1 base to trimming and J lost 6 bases, with 12 bases between them. CDR3 length equals 15 residues. CDR3 bases: TGTGCCAGCAGCTTAGGTCACGGAGACCCCGGGGAGCTGTTTTTT. Its protein product is CASSLGHGDPGELFF.

This clone was counted once. The chain has TRBV5-1 and TRBJ1-4; 7 positions agree with TRBD1. Germline values: CDR1 SGHRS, CDR2 YFSETQ. This CDR3 is 15 amino acids long. The junction had 6 bases not matched to a gene; V was cut back by 7 bases and J by 0 bases. The CDR3 sequence: CASSRQGSTNEKLFF. CDR3 sequence (DNA): TGCGCCAGCTCCCGACAGGGTTCAACTAATGAAAAACTGTTTTTT. Full variable domain (outside the CDR3, taken from reference TRBV5-1 and TRBJ1-4): KAGVTQTPRYLIKTRGQQVTLSCSPISGHRSVSWYQQTPGQGLQFLFEYFSETQRNKGNFPGRFSGRQFSNSRSEMNVSTLELGDSALYLCASSRQGSTNEKLFFGSGTQLSVL.